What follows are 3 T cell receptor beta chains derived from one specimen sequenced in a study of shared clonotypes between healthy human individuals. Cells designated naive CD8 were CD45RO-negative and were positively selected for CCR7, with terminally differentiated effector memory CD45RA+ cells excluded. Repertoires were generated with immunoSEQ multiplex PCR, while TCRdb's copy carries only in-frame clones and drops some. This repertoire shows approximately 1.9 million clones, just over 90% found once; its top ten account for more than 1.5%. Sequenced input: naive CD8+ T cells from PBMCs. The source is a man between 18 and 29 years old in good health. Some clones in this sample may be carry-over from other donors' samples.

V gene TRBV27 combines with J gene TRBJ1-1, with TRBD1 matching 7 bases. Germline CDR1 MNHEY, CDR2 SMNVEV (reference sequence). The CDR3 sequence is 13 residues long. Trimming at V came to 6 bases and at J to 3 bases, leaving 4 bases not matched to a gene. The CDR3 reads CASSRTGYTEAFF. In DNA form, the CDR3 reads TGTGCCAGCAGCCGGACAGGCTACACTGAAGCTTTCTTT.

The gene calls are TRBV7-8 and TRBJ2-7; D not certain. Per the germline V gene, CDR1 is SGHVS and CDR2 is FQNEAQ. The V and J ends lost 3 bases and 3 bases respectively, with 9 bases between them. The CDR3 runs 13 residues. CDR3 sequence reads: CASSFHRNYEQYF. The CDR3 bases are TGTGCCAGCAGCTTCCACCGTAACTACGAGCAGTACTTC.

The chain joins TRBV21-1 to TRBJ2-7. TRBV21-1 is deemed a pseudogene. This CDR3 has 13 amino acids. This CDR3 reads CASSKRTAPEQYF. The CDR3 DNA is TGTGCCAGCAGCAAAAGGACGGCTCCAGAGCAGTACTTC.